The 16 T cell receptor beta chains reported below all come from one sample, sequenced in a study of T cells in localized non-small cell lung cancer (dated by TCRdb to about 2020). Preparation of the library involved the immunoSEQ multiplex PCR assay. Sourced from immuneACCESS, this table was stored by TCRdb with only in-frame sequences that have V and J called. A share of the clones is absent; for the studies checked, an unresolved V gene accounts for under half, and the remainder has no known explanation. A total of approximately 18,000 clones appear in this sample, roughly four fifths of them only once. The ten largest clones represent approximately 24% of the sample. The sequencing here drew on peripheral blood, taken before any cancer treatment. These receptors came from a female donor older than 55 with stage I lung adenocarcinoma.

CDR3 protein: CASSSLRDDEQFF. CDR3 nucleotides: TGTGCCAGCAGCTCCCTAAGAGACGATGAGCAGTTCTTC. The J gene is TRBJ2-1, the V gene TRBV7-3; D uncertain. CDR3 length equals 13 residues. Germline loops: CDR1 SGHTA, CDR2 FQGTGA. V was shortened by 4 bases and J by 8 bases, with 12 bases between the two germline ends.

This chain uses TRBV29-1 with TRBJ1-1, with 9 bases fitting TRBD1. This CDR3 has 13 amino acids. V lost 5 bases to trimming and J lost 1 base; unmatched junction nucleotides: 2. Germline V CDR1 and CDR2: SQVTM, ANQGSEA. DNA for the CDR3: TGCAGCGTTCAGGGACAGGGGAACACTGAAGCTTTCTTT. Protein product: CSVQGQGNTEAFF.

This clone occurred a few times. V usage is TRBV2 and J usage is TRBJ1-5; a possible D gene is TRBD1 (6 bases). CDR1 and CDR2 from the germline V gene are SNHLY and FYNNEI. Trimming cost V 3 bases and J 7 bases, with 16 bases left between them. The CDR3 consists of 15 residues. Here the CDR3 reads CASSEDQTGSQPQHF. The DNA of the CDR3 is TGTGCCAGCAGTGAGGACCAAACAGGGAGCCAGCCCCAGCATTTT.

This clone came up once. This rearrangement joins TRBV19 to TRBJ1-5; a possible D gene is TRBD1 (6 bases). Trimming left V 5 bases short and J 7 bases short, with 18 bases between. Germline V gene lookup returns CDR1 LNHDA and CDR2 SQIVND (reference sequence). There are 15 residues in the CDR3. CDR3 protein: CASSLGTSIQQPQHF. The CDR3 bases are TGTGCCAGTAGTCTCGGGACATCTATCCAGCAGCCCCAGCATTTT. Full variable domain (outside the CDR3, taken from reference TRBV19 and TRBJ1-5): DGGITQSPKYLFRKEGQNVTLSCEQNLNHDAMYWYRQDPGQGLRLIYYSQIVNDFQKGDIAEGYSVSREKKESFPLTVTSAQKNPTAFYLCASSLGTSIQQPQHFGDGTRLSIL.

The chain uses TRBV25-1 and TRBJ1-6; D is possibly TRBD1 (5 bases). V lost 4 bases and J lost 10, with 17 bases in between. The CDR3 runs 15 residues. CDR1 is MGHDK and CDR2 is SYGVNS in the germline V gene. The CDR3 loop is CASSALAGTRSPLHF. CDR3 in DNA: TGTGCCAGCAGTGCCCTCGCAGGGACTAGATCACCCCTCCACTTT.

The chain is built from TRBV5-5 and TRBJ2-3, with 16 positions matching TRBD2. The ends lost 4 bases at V and 6 bases at J; junction bases unmatched: 8. Germline assignment: CDR1 SGHKS and CDR2 YYEKEE (reference sequence). The CDR3 is made up of 17 amino acids. CDR3 residues: CASSTGTSGGARDTQYF. The CDR3 DNA follows: TGTGCCAGCAGCACCGGGACTAGCGGGGGGGCTAGGGATACGCAGTATTTT.

This CDR3 reads CASRLYGTEYNEQFF. The CDR3 nucleotides read TGTGCCAGCAGGTTATACGGGACAGAATACAATGAGCAGTTCTTC. V gene TRBV7-9 combines with J gene TRBJ2-1; TRBD1 matches 7 bases. After removal of 6 bases from V and 4 bases from J, the junction contained 9 bases not matched to a gene. The CDR3 extends over 15 amino acids. Germline V lookup: CDR1 SEHNR, CDR2 FQNEAQ (reference sequence).

In regard to this clone: This clone may be a read error of a much larger clone one base away. The V and J genes are TRBV19 and TRBJ1-2; D is possibly TRBD1 (5 bases). CDR1 is LNHDA, CDR2 SQIVND, per germline (reference sequence). This CDR3 region has 16 residues. Trimming took off 6 bases at V and 2 bases at J, with 19 bases between the two ends. As DNA, the CDR3 is TGTGCCAGTAGGCGAAGTCACAGGAGGCAGAACTATGGCTACACCTTC. Translating it yields CASRRSHRRQNYGYTF.

This chain uses TRBV7-9 with TRBJ1-6; D may be TRBD1 (5 bases). Looked up from germline, CDR1 is SEHNR and CDR2 is FQNEAQ (reference sequence). The CDR3 is 14 amino acids. V was cut by 4 bases and J by 8 bases, with 12 bases left in between. The CDR3 nucleotides are TGTGCCAGCAGCTCAGGGTTTAGAGATTCACCCCTCCACTTT. Translation gives CASSSGFRDSPLHF.

The V and J genes are TRBV19 and TRBJ1-5, with 9 nucleotides matching TRBD1. This CDR3 comprises 14 residues. CDR1 is LNHDA and CDR2 is SQIVND in the germline V gene (reference sequence). The ends lost 5 bases at V and 5 bases at J; junction bases unmatched: 4. In DNA, the CDR3 is TGTGCCAGTAGTGGACAGGGGTTCTATCAGCCCCAGCATTTT. It yields the protein CASSGQGFYQPQHF.

This clone was detected once. The chain links TRBV6-1 to TRBJ1-1, with D uncertain. Deletions cut 5 bases from V and 4 bases from J, with 14 bases between. The germline V gene encodes CDR1 MNHNS and CDR2 SASEGT. The CDR3 extends over 14 amino acids. CDR3 DNA sequence: TGTGCCAGCAGTCCCCAATTATATGGCACTGAAGCTTTCTTT. It encodes CASSPQLYGTEAFF.

V and J are TRBV7-9 and TRBJ2-7; 9 bases are shared with TRBD1. Germline V CDR1 and CDR2: SEHNR, FQNEAQ (reference sequence). With 5 bases clipped from V and 7 bases from J, the junction kept 9 bases outside the gene matches. The CDR3 sequence is 14 residues long. CDR3 DNA: TGTGCCAGCAGCCCCGGGACAGGGTTTGGGGAGCAGTACTTC. This translates into CASSPGTGFGEQYF. Looking up the rest from reference TRBV7-9 and TRBJ2-7 gives the full variable domain: DTGVSQNPRHKITKRGQNVTFRCDPISEHNRLYWYRQTLGQGPEFLTYFQNEAQLEKSRLLSDRFSAERPKGSFSTLEIQRTEQGDSAMYLCASSPGTGFGEQYFGPGTRLTVT.

Details on this clone: The germline gene is not matched at one end of the junction; a read error may be the cause. The chain has TRBV7-7 and TRBJ2-1, with TRBD2 as a possible D gene (7 bases). CDR1 is SSHAT and CDR2 is FNYEAQ in the germline V gene (reference sequence). This CDR3 has 14 amino acids. The CDR3 protein is CASSLGGGPNEQFF. For the CDR3, the DNA is TGTGCTAGCAGCTTAGGGGGGGGCCCCAATGAGCAGTTCTTC. Combining the CDR3 with reference TRBV7-7 and TRBJ2-1 gives the whole variable domain GAGVSQSPRYKVTKRGQDVTLRCDPISSHATLYWYQQALGQGPEFLTYFNYEAQPDKSGLPSDRFSAERPEGSISTLTIQRTEQRDSAMYRCASSLGGGPNEQFFGPGTRLTVL.

The gene calls are TRBV28 and TRBJ2-7; no reliable D call. Deletions cut 2 bases from V and 6 bases from J, with 8 bases between. The germline gives CDR1 MDHEN, CDR2 SYDVKM. The CDR3 has 12 amino acids. CDR3 sequence reads: CASSLVFREQYF. CDR3 nucleotide sequence: TGTGCCAGCAGTTTAGTGTTCCGCGAGCAGTACTTC.

V usage is TRBV14 and J usage is TRBJ2-4, with D uncertain. In germline, CDR1 is SGHDN, CDR2 FVKESK. With 1 base removed from V and 7 bases from J, the gap between germline ends came to 11 bases. The CDR3 is 14 residues long. This CDR3 is CASSQGNVRNIQYF. In DNA, the CDR3 is TGTGCCAGCAGCCAAGGTAACGTCCGGAACATTCAGTACTTC.

The chain joins TRBV5-1 to TRBJ1-4; D possibly corresponds to TRBD1 (5 bases). The CDR3 has 14 residues. Germline lookup yields CDR1 SGHRS and CDR2 YFSETQ. The V end lost 0 bases, the J end lost 4 bases, and 7 bases lay between the germline ends. This CDR3 is CASSLDRYNEKLFF. The CDR3 bases are TGCGCCAGCAGCTTGGACAGGTATAATGAAAAACTGTTTTTT.